The 24 T cell receptor beta chains presented below share a single source sample, sequenced in a study of blood T cell repertoires in COVID-19. The protocol was immunoSEQ multiplex PCR, while the TCRdb copy is restricted to in-frame clones and leaves out a portion. The sample carries about 350,000 clones, under 95% recorded once. The sequenced material came from peripheral blood. The receptor source for this set is a young woman who had recovered from COVID-19.

The rearrangement joins TRBV27 to TRBJ1-1, with D possibly being TRBD1 (6 bases). The CDR3 sequence is 14 residues long. Looked up from germline, CDR1 is MNHEY and CDR2 is SMNVEV (reference sequence). Deletions cut 4 bases from V and 1 base from J, with 10 bases between. DNA for the CDR3: TGTGCCAGCAGTTCGAACAGGGCGAACACTGAAGCTTTCTTT. It codes for CASSSNRANTEAFF.

The CDR3 is CASRKTGGSYGYTF. CDR3 in DNA: TGTGCCAGCAGAAAGACAGGGGGCAGCTATGGCTACACCTTC. The chain is built from TRBV6-5 and TRBJ1-2; 10 bases are a match to TRBD1. This CDR3 has 14 residues. The germline CDR1 and CDR2 sequences are MNHEY and SVGAGI. V was pared by 6 bases and J by 4 bases, with 5 bases of the junction left unmatched.

The genes are TRBV7-2 and TRBJ2-3, with TRBD2 identical over 9 bases. V lost 2 bases and J lost 7; bases outside the gene matches: 10. The CDR3 is 16 amino acids. Germline CDR1 SGHTA, CDR2 FQGNSA. Here the CDR3 reads CASSLPSGTSSNTQYF. The DNA of the CDR3 is TGTGCCAGCAGCTTACCCTCCGGGACTAGCTCAAATACGCAGTATTTT.

This chain uses TRBV19 with TRBJ1-2, with D perhaps matching TRBD1 (5 bases). Germline-derived CDR1 and CDR2 are LNHDA and SQIVND (reference sequence). Between the trimmed V and J ends, which lost 3 bases and 8 bases, there was a span of 19 bases. There are 15 residues in the CDR3. In DNA form, the CDR3 reads TGTGCCAGTAGTATTGGGGGGGAGTACTTGTCCGGCTACACCTTC. Translation gives CASSIGGEYLSGYTF.

The rearrangement joins TRBV5-6 to TRBJ1-5; 9 positions agree with TRBD1. V was clipped by 2 bases and J by 5 bases; unmatched bases: 5. The CDR3 is made up of 15 amino acids. Germline V gene lookup returns CDR1 SGHDT and CDR2 YYEEEE. CDR3 in DNA: TGTGCCAGCAGCTTTGGGGACAGGGTGGATCAGCCCCAGCATTTT. Encoded protein: CASSFGDRVDQPQHF.

This sequence joins TRBV7-2 and TRBJ1-1; weak D call: TRBD1 (5 bases). The length of the CDR3 is 15 residues. Germline assignment: CDR1 SGHTA and CDR2 FQGNSA. Trimming shortened V by 0 bases and J by 4 bases, and 12 bases separated the two germline ends. Written as DNA, the CDR3 is TGTGCCAGCAGCTTAGCGTCTAGGGGTGGCACTGAAGCTTTCTTT. Residues: CASSLASRGGTEAFF.

The chain has TRBV27 and TRBJ1-1; 8 nucleotides agree with TRBD1. The CDR3 length is 15 residues. Germline CDR1 MNHEY, CDR2 SMNVEV (reference sequence). J was trimmed by 1 base and V by 0 bases; bases with no gene match: 1. The CDR3 reads CASSLSTGGNTEAFF. The CDR3 bases are TGTGCCAGCAGTTTATCTACAGGGGGGAACACTGAAGCTTTCTTT.

The rearrangement links TRBV6-2 or TRBV6-3 to TRBJ2-7, with 7 nucleotides matching TRBD2. After removal of 2 bases from V and 5 bases from J, the junction contained 9 bases not matched to a gene. This CDR3 is 15 amino acids long. In germline, CDR1 is MNHEY, CDR2 SVGEGT. Here the CDR3 reads CASSYAAGRGNEQYV. Written as DNA, the CDR3 is TGTGCCAGCAGTTACGCAGCGGGACGGGGCAACGAGCAGTACGTC.

V gene TRBV28 combines with J gene TRBJ1-4; D perhaps matches TRBD1 (6 bases). Germline V lookup: CDR1 MDHEN, CDR2 SYDVKM. The ends were cut back, 5 bases at V and 10 bases at J, with 14 bases in the middle. This CDR3 has 13 residues. CDR3 nucleotides: TGTGCCAGCAGTCTGGGACATACCAGAAAACTGTTTTTT. The encoded protein is CASSLGHTRKLFF.

This chain joins TRBV27 and TRBJ1-1, with D tentatively TRBD1 (6 bases). This CDR3 is built from 15 residues. The germline V and J ends were trimmed by 5 bases and 4 bases, with 17 bases remaining between them. Germline V lookup: CDR1 MNHEY, CDR2 SMNVEV (reference sequence). The CDR3 nucleotides are TGTGCCAGCAGTCAAGTCTTCGGGGGGGCCACTGAAGCTTTCTTT. Amino acid sequence: CASSQVFGGATEAFF.

This chain joins TRBV27 and TRBJ1-2, with a weak D call TRBD1 (6 bases). Germline loops: CDR1 MNHEY, CDR2 SMNVEV (reference sequence). Trimming pared 1 base from V and 8 bases from J, leaving 14 bases between. The CDR3 has 14 amino acids. The CDR3 reads CASSLYHRVGGYTF. The CDR3 DNA reads as TGTGCCAGCAGTTTATACCACAGGGTTGGGGGCTACACCTTC.

The rearrangement uses TRBV10-3 and TRBJ2-1, with D possibly matching TRBD2 (5 bases). CDR3 length: 16 amino acids. Germline CDR1 reads ENHRY; CDR2 reads SYGVKD. Trimming took 4 bases from V and 2 from J, leaving 15 bases between them. The CDR3 reads CAISGTSDGAYNEQFF. The CDR3 DNA follows: TGTGCCATCAGTGGGACTTCGGACGGGGCCTACAATGAGCAGTTCTTC.

This clone was detected only once. The V gene is TRBV7-8, the J gene TRBJ2-1, with D perhaps matching TRBD2 (6 bases). This CDR3 is built from 15 residues. Between the trimmed V and J ends, which lost 5 bases and 6 bases, there was a span of 17 bases. Germline V CDR1 and CDR2: SGHVS, FQNEAQ. In DNA, the CDR3 is TGTGCCAGCAGCAAACTAGCACACTTGGGCAATGAGCAGTTCTTC. It translates to CASSKLAHLGNEQFF. The complete variable domain, with remaining parts taken from reference TRBV7-8 and TRBJ2-1, reads GAGVSQSPRYKVAKRGQDVALRCDPISGHVSLFWYQQALGQGPEFLTYFQNEAQLDKSGLPSDRFFAERPEGSVSTLKIQRTQQEDSAVYLCASSKLAHLGNEQFFGPGTRLTVL.

This clone has just one count. V and J are TRBV6-5 and TRBJ1-3; 9 bases align to TRBD1. The J segment lost 4 bases and the V segment lost 6 bases, leaving 7 bases of the junction unmatched. Germline lookup yields CDR1 MNHEY and CDR2 SVGAGI. The CDR3 has 15 residues. The DNA of the CDR3 is TGTGCCAGCAGGTTACAGGGGGCAGGGGGAAACACCATATATTTT. Translated, it gives CASRLQGAGGNTIYF.

This clone was picked up one time. The V and J genes are TRBV6-1 and TRBJ1-2, with a weak D call TRBD1 (5 bases). This CDR3 contains 15 residues. The germline gives CDR1 MNHNS, CDR2 SASEGT. V lost 0 bases and J 4 bases, leaving 12 bases between the germline ends. The DNA of the CDR3 is TGTGCCAGCAGTGAAGCCGGTACAGGTTTCTATGGCTACACCTTC. It encodes CASSEAGTGFYGYTF.

The V call is TRBV7-9, the J call TRBJ1-5; D unresolved. Trimming removed 5 bases at V and 9 bases at J, with 17 bases between. CDR3 length equals 14 residues. The germline V gene encodes CDR1 SEHNR and CDR2 FQNEAQ (reference sequence). The CDR3 reads CASSPEEALVPQHF. The CDR3 region has the DNA TGTGCCAGCAGCCCGGAGGAGGCCTTGGTGCCCCAGCATTTT.

This sequence joins TRBV6-5 and TRBJ1-2; tentatively, D is TRBD1 (6 bases). The CDR3 is 16 residues long. Between the trimmed V and J ends, which lost 0 bases and 5 bases, there was a span of 16 bases. In germline, CDR1 is MNHEY, CDR2 SVGAGI. The CDR3 coding sequence is TGTGCCAGCAGTTACTCCTACAGGGAGAGGCGGTATGGCTACACCTTC. Encoded protein: CASSYSYRERRYGYTF.

This chain joins TRBV7-9 and TRBJ1-2; tentatively, D is TRBD1 (6 bases). Looked up from germline, CDR1 is SEHNR and CDR2 is FQNEAQ (reference sequence). V shed 1 base and J shed 9 bases, with 12 bases lying between them. There are 13 residues in the CDR3. CDR3 nucleotide sequence: TGTGCCAGCAGCTTAGACAGGGACGACAGCTACACCTTC. Amino acid sequence: CASSLDRDDSYTF.

The rearrangement links TRBV19 to TRBJ2-3, with 11 bases identical to TRBD2. Unmatched junction bases numbered 4, after V lost 4 bases and J lost 1 base. Germline V CDR1 and CDR2: LNHDA, SQIVND (reference sequence). The CDR3 is made up of 16 amino acids. CDR3 DNA sequence: TGTGCCAGTAGTAACCTAGCGGGAGGTGGCACAGATACGCAGTATTTT. Its protein product is CASSNLAGGGTDTQYF. The variable domain in full, completed from reference TRBV19 and TRBJ2-3, reads DGGITQSPKYLFRKEGQNVTLSCEQNLNHDAMYWYRQDPGQGLRLIYYSQIVNDFQKGDIAEGYSVSREKKESFPLTVTSAQKNPTAFYLCASSNLAGGGTDTQYFGPGTRLTVL.

The chain combines TRBV7-9 with TRBJ2-1, with TRBD2 matching over 11 bases. The CDR3 has 14 residues. From germline, CDR1 is SEHNR and CDR2 FQNEAQ (reference sequence). J was trimmed by 6 bases and V by 6 bases; bases with no gene match: 4. CDR3 nucleotide sequence: TGTGCCAGCAGTCGACTAGCGGGACCCAATGAGCAGTTCTTC. Its protein is CASSRLAGPNEQFF.

The rearrangement joins TRBV4-3 to TRBJ2-3, with 9 positions matching TRBD2. The germline V gene encodes CDR1 LGHNA and CDR2 YSLEER. The junction had 9 bases not matched to a gene; V was cut back by 1 base and J by 4 bases. CDR3 length: 17 residues. CDR3: CASSQGFGLAGSDTQYF. The CDR3 nucleotides read TGCGCCAGCAGCCAAGGTTTCGGGCTAGCGGGATCAGATACGCAGTATTTT.

This clone has just one count. V is TRBV7-2 and J is TRBJ2-4; 10 bases match TRBD2. The V segment lost 2 bases and the J segment 4 bases; nucleotides outside the gene matches: 8. This CDR3 spans 17 amino acids. In germline, CDR1 is SGHTA, CDR2 FQGNSA. This CDR3 is CASSLSFSLAGKNIQYF. The CDR3 nucleotides are TGTGCCAGCAGCTTAAGCTTTTCACTAGCGGGGAAAAACATTCAGTACTTC.

This clone appeared once. The rearrangement uses TRBV2 and TRBJ2-5; 9 positions match TRBD2. Germline assignment: CDR1 SNHLY and CDR2 FYNNEI. V shed 7 bases and J 4 bases; nucleotides not matched to a gene: 7. This CDR3 has 14 residues. The CDR3: CASIAGGPPETQYF. CDR3 DNA sequence: TGTGCCAGCATTGCGGGAGGGCCCCCAGAGACCCAGTACTTC.

This chain joins TRBV4-1 and TRBJ2-1; 7 nucleotides align to TRBD2. CDR1 and CDR2 from the germline V gene are MGHRA and YSYEKL. J gave up 6 bases and V 0 bases, and 14 bases lay outside the gene matches. This CDR3 comprises 18 residues. The CDR3 region has the DNA TGCGCCAGCAGCCAAGATACTTGGGCGGGGGTCCGCCCCAATGAGCAGTTCTTC. Its protein is CASSQDTWAGVRPNEQFF.